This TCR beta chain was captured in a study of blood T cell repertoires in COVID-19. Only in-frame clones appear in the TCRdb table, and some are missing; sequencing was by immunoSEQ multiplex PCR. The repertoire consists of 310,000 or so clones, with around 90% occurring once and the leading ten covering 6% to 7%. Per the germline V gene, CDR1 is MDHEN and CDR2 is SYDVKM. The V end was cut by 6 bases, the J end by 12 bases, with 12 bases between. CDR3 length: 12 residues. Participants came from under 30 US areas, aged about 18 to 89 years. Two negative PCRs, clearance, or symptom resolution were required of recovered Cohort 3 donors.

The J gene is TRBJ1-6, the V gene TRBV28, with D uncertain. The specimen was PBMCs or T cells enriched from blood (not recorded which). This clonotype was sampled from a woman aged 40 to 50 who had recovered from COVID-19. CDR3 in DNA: TGTGCCAGCAGCGGCGGCCCCCGACCCCTCCACTTT. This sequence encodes CASSGGPRPLHF.